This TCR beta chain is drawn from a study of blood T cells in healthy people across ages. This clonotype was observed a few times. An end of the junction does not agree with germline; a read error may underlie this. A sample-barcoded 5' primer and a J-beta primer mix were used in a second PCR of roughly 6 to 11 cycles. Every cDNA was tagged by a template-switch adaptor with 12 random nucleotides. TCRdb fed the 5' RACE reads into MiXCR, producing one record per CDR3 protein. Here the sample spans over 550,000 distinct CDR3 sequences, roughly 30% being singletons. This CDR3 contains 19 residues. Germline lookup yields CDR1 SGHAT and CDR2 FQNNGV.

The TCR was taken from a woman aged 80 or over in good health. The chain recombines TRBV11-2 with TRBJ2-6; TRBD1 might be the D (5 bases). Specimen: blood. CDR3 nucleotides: TGTGCCAGCAGCTTAGATTCCCCCCGACAGTTCTCTGGGGCCAACGTCCGGACTTTC. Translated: CASSLDSPRQFSGANVRTF.